Shown below are 20 T cell receptor beta chains from a single sample sequenced in a study of T cell repertoires in ileal Crohn's disease. Time point reported: neoterminal ileum biopsy at postoperative endoscopy, about 6 months after surgery. Here immunoSEQ multiplex PCR was the method, and the copy in TCRdb shows in-frame clones only, minus some. Found here are about 11,000 clones, over 55% of them singletons; the top ten hold roughly 7.7%. Material: ileal tissue. The receptors derive from an adult with Crohn's disease.

The V call is TRBV9, the J call TRBJ2-7; 9 bases match TRBD1. The CDR3 has 13 amino acids. CDR1 SGDLS and CDR2 YYNGEE come from the germline V gene. V lost 3 bases to trimming and J lost 2 bases; unmatched junction nucleotides: 0. In nucleotides, the CDR3 is TGTGCCAGCAGCGGACAGGGGGCCTACGAGCAGTACTTC. This encodes CASSGQGAYEQYF.

The V gene is TRBV30, the J gene TRBJ2-1; 7 nucleotides align to TRBD2. The length of the CDR3 is 16 residues. The V gene's germline CDR1 is GTSNPN and CDR2 SVGIG (reference sequence). CDR3 DNA sequence: TGTGCGAGGGTGCTCCGAATGGGCGGGAGCTTGAATGAGCAGTTCTTC. Its protein product is CARVLRMGGSLNEQFF.

This clone has only a few counts. The chain is built from TRBV4-2 and TRBJ2-7; TRBD1 matches 7 bases. Trimming cost V 2 bases and J 6 bases; bases outside gene matches: 10. The CDR3 length is 15 residues. The V gene's germline CDR1 is LGHNA and CDR2 YNFKEQ. The CDR3 DNA follows: TGTGCCAGCAGCCAATGGGGGCGCTGGACAGGCGAGCAGTACTTC. Protein: CASSQWGRWTGEQYF.

The chain carries TRBV27 and TRBJ2-1, with D maybe TRBD2 (5 bases). Trimming shortened V by 5 bases and J by 0 bases, and 17 bases separated the two germline ends. CDR3 length equals 17 residues. CDR1 is MNHEY, CDR2 SMNVEV, per germline (reference sequence). The CDR3 is CASSPRTGSRSYNEQFF. CDR3 sequence (DNA): TGTGCCAGCAGTCCTCGGACGGGGTCTCGCTCCTACAATGAGCAGTTCTTC.

The V gene is TRBV28, the J gene TRBJ2-2, with 12 bases fitting TRBD2. Per germline, CDR1 MDHEN and CDR2 SYDVKM. There are 15 residues in the CDR3. V shed 7 bases, J shed 8 bases, and the junction held 8 bases outside the gene matches. The CDR3 DNA is TGTGCCAGCACCAGCACTAGCGGGAGGTCAGGGGAGCTGTTTTTT. Its protein product is CASTSTSGRSGELFF.

The chain uses TRBV14 and TRBJ2-6, with D uncertain. The ends were cut back, 9 bases at V and 0 bases at J, with 12 bases in the middle. The CDR3 consists of 15 residues. The germline V gene has CDR1 SGHDN and CDR2 FVKESK. This chain's CDR3 is CASSKRTSGANVLTF. The DNA of the CDR3 is TGTGCCAGTAGTAAACGTACCTCTGGGGCCAACGTCCTGACTTTC.

The J gene is TRBJ2-7, the V gene TRBV6-5; D unresolved. Germline V gene sequence: CDR1 MNHEY, CDR2 SVGAGI. With 7 bases removed from V and 3 bases from J, the gap between germline ends came to 19 bases. The CDR3 length is 15 residues. CDR3 bases: TGTGCCAGCACCACGACGCGGTCATCCCTCTACGAGCAGTACTTC. Translation gives CASTTTRSSLYEQYF.

The V call is TRBV4-1, the J call TRBJ2-3; 13 positions agree with TRBD2. Unmatched junction bases numbered 9, after V lost 0 bases and J lost 9 bases. Germline lookup yields CDR1 MGHRA and CDR2 YSYEKL. This CDR3 has 17 residues. In nucleotides, the CDR3 is TGCGCCAGCAGCCAAGATTATACTAGCGGGAGGGCCGGGACGCAGTATTTT. Translation: CASSQDYTSGRAGTQYF.

This clone was observed a few times. This chain joins TRBV6-5 and TRBJ1-1, with 7 positions matching TRBD1. The CDR3 extends over 16 amino acids. V shed 4 bases and J 0 bases; nucleotides not matched to a gene: 8. Germline V gene sequence: CDR1 MNHEY, CDR2 SVGAGI. The CDR3 DNA follows: TGTGCCAGCAGTTGGGGACAGAGACACATGAACACTGAAGCTTTCTTT. It yields the protein CASSWGQRHMNTEAFF.

CDR3 in DNA: TGTGCCAGCAGGGGACTAGCGGGAGCTGGCGAGCAGTACTTC. Its protein is CASRGLAGAGEQYF. V is TRBV2 and J is TRBJ2-7, with 14 positions matching TRBD2. Trimming took 6 bases from V and 6 from J; bases not matched to a gene: 4. The CDR3 is 14 amino acids. Germline lookup yields CDR1 SNHLY and CDR2 FYNNEI.

The chain employs TRBV19 and TRBJ1-2, with a weak D call TRBD1 (5 bases). Deletions cut 5 bases from V and 4 bases from J, with 14 bases between. CDR3 length: 14 amino acids. Looked up from germline, CDR1 is LNHDA and CDR2 is SQIVND (reference sequence). CDR3 loop: CASSSPGTSYGYTF. The CDR3 DNA sequence: TGTGCCAGTAGTTCCCCCGGGACTTCCTATGGCTACACCTTC.

As to this clone: The identical CDR3 is also encoded by other nucleotide sequences in the sample. V and J are TRBV5-1 and TRBJ2-5, with a tentative D call TRBD2 (6 bases). V lost 2 bases and J 0 bases, leaving 8 bases between the germline ends. CDR1 and CDR2 from the germline V gene are SGHRS and YFSETQ. The CDR3 is 14 amino acids. This CDR3 reads CASSLGGNQETQYF. The CDR3 bases are TGCGCCAGCAGCTTAGGAGGGAACCAAGAGACCCAGTACTTC.

The rearrangement uses TRBV19 and TRBJ2-3; 8 positions match TRBD2. Trimming removed 10 bases from V and 4 bases from J; junction bases left unmatched: 10. The CDR3 is 14 amino acids. Germline loops: CDR1 LNHDA, CDR2 SQIVND (reference sequence). This CDR3 is CATEGAGVSDTQYF. CDR3 coding DNA: TGTGCCACCGAGGGAGCGGGAGTATCAGATACGCAGTATTTT. Filled out from reference TRBV19 and TRBJ2-3, the complete variable domain reads DGGITQSPKYLFRKEGQNVTLSCEQNLNHDAMYWYRQDPGQGLRLIYYSQIVNDFQKGDIAEGYSVSREKKESFPLTVTSAQKNPTAFYLCATEGAGVSDTQYFGPGTRLTVL.

This clone was seen a few times. The chain employs TRBV11-2 and TRBJ2-3; weak D call: TRBD2 (6 bases). This CDR3 has 15 residues. V was cut by 5 bases and J by 4 bases, with 16 bases left in between. The germline CDR1 and CDR2 sequences are SGHAT and FQNNGV. In DNA, the CDR3 is TGTGCCAGCAGCGCCAACCGAGGAGGGGCAGATACGCAGTATTTT. This sequence encodes CASSANRGGADTQYF.

This chain connects TRBV7-9 to TRBJ2-2, with unresolved D. Germline-derived CDR1 and CDR2 are SEHNR and FQNEAQ (reference sequence). Deletions cut 2 bases from V and 1 base from J, with 8 bases between. The CDR3 covers 15 residues. DNA for the CDR3: TGTGCCAGCAGCTTATTGGTCGGGAACACCGGGGAGCTGTTTTTT. This translates into CASSLLVGNTGELFF.

V and J are TRBV5-6 and TRBJ2-7, with unresolved D. Germline lookup yields CDR1 SGHDT and CDR2 YYEEEE. Trimming removed 2 bases at V and 3 bases at J, with 6 bases between. This CDR3 spans 12 amino acids. CDR3: CASSFLGYEQYF. CDR3 coding DNA: TGTGCCAGCAGCTTTCTCGGCTACGAGCAGTACTTC.

The rearrangement links TRBV2 to TRBJ2-1; 9 bases map to TRBD1. Per the germline V gene, CDR1 is SNHLY and CDR2 is FYNNEI. V gave up 1 base and J gave up 4 bases; unmatched junction bases: 2. This CDR3 is 15 amino acids long. The chain's CDR3 is CASSEEGQGYNEQFF. The CDR3 DNA reads as TGTGCCAGCAGTGAAGAAGGACAGGGGTACAATGAGCAGTTCTTC.

The chain joins TRBV7-8 to TRBJ2-2, with TRBD2 identical over 8 bases. The V gene end was trimmed by 8 bases and the J gene end by 5 bases; junction bases not matched to a gene: 10. Germline V gives CDR1 SGHVS, CDR2 FQNEAQ. The CDR3 sequence is 15 residues long. The CDR3 sequence is CASQAPAGVTGELFF. The DNA for the CDR3 is TGTGCCAGCCAAGCCCCAGCGGGAGTGACCGGGGAGCTGTTTTTT. Together with reference TRBV7-8 and TRBJ2-2, the CDR3 gives the full variable domain: GAGVSQSPRYKVAKRGQDVALRCDPISGHVSLFWYQQALGQGPEFLTYFQNEAQLDKSGLPSDRFFAERPEGSVSTLKIQRTQQEDSAVYLCASQAPAGVTGELFFGEGSRLTVL.

In its sample, this clone was seen a few times. Other DNA sequences of this sample code for an identical CDR3. The gene calls are TRBV29-1 and TRBJ1-2; D not certain. The CDR3 is made up of 13 amino acids. Trimming cost V 0 bases and J 2 bases, with 7 bases left between them. Looked up from germline, CDR1 is SQVTM and CDR2 is ANQGSEA. The CDR3 DNA is TGCAGCGTTGAAGACCGAGGGAACTATGGCTACACCTTC. Its translation is CSVEDRGNYGYTF.

The chain has TRBV11-2 and TRBJ2-2; 10 bases line up with TRBD2. The V segment lost 2 bases and the J segment 7 bases; nucleotides outside the gene matches: 7. Germline V gene sequence: CDR1 SGHAT, CDR2 FQNNGV. CDR3 size: 16 residues. In nucleotides, the CDR3 is TGTGCCAGCAGCTTAAGGAGCGGGAGGGCCGGCGGGGAGCTGTTTTTT. Encoded protein: CASSLRSGRAGGELFF.